Shown below are 20 T cell receptor beta chains from a single sample sequenced in a study of blood T cell repertoires in COVID-19. Using immunoSEQ multiplex PCR, the repertoire was profiled, and TCRdb retains in-frame clones only, with some absent. Here the sample spans approximately 300,000 clones, roughly 91% being singletons. Sequenced input: peripheral blood. The receptors were gathered from a man in his thirties or forties with acute or convalescent COVID-19.

V and J are TRBV10-3 and TRBJ2-2; 7 bases agree with TRBD1. Germline V gives CDR1 ENHRY, CDR2 SYGVKD. The CDR3 sequence is 14 residues long. The junction had 4 bases not matched to a gene; V was cut back by 4 bases and J by 5 bases. The CDR3 sequence: CAISGQGLTGELFF. In DNA form, the CDR3 reads TGTGCCATCAGTGGACAGGGATTAACCGGGGAGCTGTTTTTT.

This clone was observed a handful of times. This sequence joins TRBV19 and TRBJ1-5; perhaps TRBD1 as D (5 bases). V lost 3 bases to trimming and J lost 6 bases, with 12 bases between them. The CDR3 extends over 14 amino acids. Looked up from germline, CDR1 is LNHDA and CDR2 is SQIVND (reference sequence). The CDR3 nucleotides are TGTGCCAGTAGTATCCAAGGGGCTGGTCAGCCCCAGCATTTT. Translation gives CASSIQGAGQPQHF.

This chain links TRBV29-1 with TRBJ2-5; unclear D gene. CDR1 SQVTM and CDR2 ANQGSEA come from the germline V gene. The CDR3 is made up of 15 amino acids. With 0 bases removed from V and 2 bases from J, the gap between germline ends came to 13 bases. The CDR3 coding sequence is TGCAGCGTTGAAGATCTTCTCGCGTTACAAGAGACCCAGTACTTC. Translated, it gives CSVEDLLALQETQYF.

V is TRBV3-1 (or the pseudogene TRBV3-2) and J is TRBJ2-2; 9 nucleotides agree with TRBD2. The CDR3 contains 16 residues. Germline CDR1 is LGHDT and CDR2 is YNNKEL (reference sequence). J lost 3 bases, V lost 4 bases, and 6 bases had no gene match. CDR3 DNA: TGTGCCAGCAGCCCCACGGCGGGAGGGTACACCGGGGAGCTGTTTTTT. This translates into CASSPTAGGYTGELFF.

The chain has TRBV6-1 and TRBJ2-1, with 9 bases that match TRBD1. V shed 6 bases and J 4 bases; nucleotides not matched to a gene: 10. Germline CDR1 is MNHNS and CDR2 is SASEGT. CDR3 length equals 16 residues. CDR3 DNA: TGTGCCAGCAGGGAAACAGGGACAGGGCTATACAATGAGCAGTTCTTC. Its protein product is CASRETGTGLYNEQFF.

CDR3 region: CASSYSKSSPLHF. CDR3 DNA: TGTGCCAGCAGTTACTCGAAGAGCTCACCCCTCCACTTT. The J gene is TRBJ1-6, the V gene TRBV6-5; the D is unclear. The germline V and J ends were trimmed by 0 bases and 10 bases, with 7 bases remaining between them. The germline V gene has CDR1 MNHEY and CDR2 SVGAGI. This CDR3 is built from 13 residues.

The rearrangement joins TRBV28 to TRBJ2-3; 10 bases match TRBD2. Germline trimming cut 6 bases from V and 4 bases from J; bases unmatched to any gene: 4. The CDR3 has 14 amino acids. Germline V CDR1 and CDR2: MDHEN, SYDVKM. The CDR3 is CASRASGSADTQYF. The DNA for the CDR3 is TGTGCCAGCAGGGCTAGCGGGAGTGCAGATACGCAGTATTTT.

The DNA for the CDR3 is TGTGCCAGCAGCCCGCTTAGCGGGGTCAACAATGAGCAGTTCTTC. The encoded protein is CASSPLSGVNNEQFF. The chain joins TRBV3-1 (or the pseudogene TRBV3-2) to TRBJ2-1, with 8 bases matching TRBD2. This CDR3 comprises 15 residues. CDR1 is LGHDT, CDR2 YNNKEL, per germline (reference sequence). Losses at the gene ends were 4 bases for V and 5 bases for J; bases not matched to a gene: 7.

The chain uses TRBV10-3 and TRBJ1-2; weak D call: TRBD1 (5 bases). The germline CDR1 and CDR2 sequences are ENHRY and SYGVKD. The CDR3 has 12 amino acids. Trimming cost V 2 bases and J 8 bases, with 9 bases left between them. The CDR3 sequence is CAISETGPGYTF. The CDR3, as DNA: TGTGCCATCAGTGAGACAGGCCCCGGCTACACCTTC.

The chain uses TRBV9 and TRBJ2-7; TRBD1 aligns across 8 bases. Germline-derived CDR1 and CDR2 are SGDLS and YYNGEE. CDR3 length equals 16 residues. After removal of 3 bases from V and 3 bases from J, the junction contained 11 bases not matched to a gene. The CDR3 coding sequence is TGTGCCAGCAGCGCCACTTCCGGGACAGGCAACTACGAGCAGTACTTC. Amino acids: CASSATSGTGNYEQYF. The entire variable domain, with the rest obtained from reference TRBV9 and TRBJ2-7, is as follows: DSGVTQTPKHLITATGQRVTLRCSPRSGDLSVYWYQQSLDQGLQFLIQYYNGEERAKGNILERFSAQQFPDLHSELNLSSLELGDSALYFCASSATSGTGNYEQYFGPGTRLTVT.

V and J are TRBV9 and TRBJ2-3, with a tentative D call TRBD1 (6 bases). Germline assignment: CDR1 SGDLS and CDR2 YYNGEE. CDR3 length equals 12 residues. Trimming took 3 bases from V and 4 from J, leaving 6 bases between them. In DNA, the CDR3 is TGTGCCAGCAGCGAGGGGGCAGATACGCAGTATTTT. This encodes CASSEGADTQYF. The full variable domain, rest sourced from reference TRBV9 and TRBJ2-3, is DSGVTQTPKHLITATGQRVTLRCSPRSGDLSVYWYQQSLDQGLQFLIQYYNGEERAKGNILERFSAQQFPDLHSELNLSSLELGDSALYFCASSEGADTQYFGPGTRLTVL.

The CDR3, as DNA: TGTGCCAGCAGTCGTAGCGGGAGGTCCAACGAGCAGTACTTC. Protein sequence: CASSRSGRSNEQYF. This rearrangement joins TRBV6-5 to TRBJ2-7, with 10 bases identical to TRBD2. Germline V lookup: CDR1 MNHEY, CDR2 SVGAGI. The CDR3 totals 14 residues. Trimming cost V 5 bases and J 5 bases; bases outside gene matches: 6.

This clone was seen a few times. The genes are TRBV5-5 and TRBJ2-1, with D possibly being TRBD2 (5 bases). Germline CDR1 is SGHKS and CDR2 is YYEKEE (reference sequence). The CDR3 is 14 amino acids. V dropped 2 bases and J dropped 12 bases, with 18 bases sitting between them. The CDR3: CASSFAGNREGQFF. Here the CDR3 DNA reads TGTGCCAGCAGCTTCGCTGGGAACCGCGAGGGGCAGTTCTTC.

This rearrangement joins TRBV30 to TRBJ1-6; D gene uncertain. V shed 4 bases and J shed 0 bases, with 7 bases lying between them. Looked up from germline, CDR1 is GTSNPN and CDR2 is SVGIG (reference sequence). The CDR3 spans 14 residues. DNA of the CDR3: TGTGCCTGGACCATCAGCTCCTATAATTCACCCCTCCACTTT. Its protein product is CAWTISSYNSPLHF. The full variable domain, completed using reference TRBV30 and TRBJ1-6, is SQTIHQWPATLVQPVGSPLSLECTVEGTSNPNLYWYRQAAGRGLQLLFYSVGIGQISSEVPQNLSASRPQDRQFILSSKKLLLSDSGFYLCAWTISSYNSPLHFGNGTRLTVT.

In its sample, this clone was seen a few times. The chain has TRBV28 and TRBJ1-1; 11 nucleotides line up with TRBD1. Losses at the gene ends were 6 bases for V and 4 bases for J; bases not matched to a gene: 7. The CDR3 sequence is 15 residues long. Germline V gene lookup returns CDR1 MDHEN and CDR2 SYDVKM. CDR3 nucleotides: TGTGCCAGCAGGCGGACAGGGGGCGGGAGCACTGAAGCTTTCTTT. Translating it yields CASRRTGGGSTEAFF. The entire variable domain, with the rest obtained from reference TRBV28 and TRBJ1-1, is as follows: DVKVTQSSRYLVKRTGEKVFLECVQDMDHENMFWYRQDPGLGLRLIYFSYDVKMKEKGDIPEGYSVSREKKERFSLILESASTNQTSMYLCASRRTGGGSTEAFFGQGTRLTVV.

The V gene is TRBV6-6, the J gene TRBJ1-1, with a weak D call TRBD1 (5 bases). The CDR3 consists of 15 residues. CDR1 MNHNY and CDR2 SVGAGI come from the germline V gene (reference sequence). Trimming removed 6 bases at V and 1 base at J, with 15 bases between. The CDR3: CASRRQGSKNTEAFF. The CDR3 nucleotides read TGTGCCAGCAGAAGGCAGGGTTCGAAGAACACTGAAGCTTTCTTT.

A single count supports this clone. J is TRBJ2-3 and V is TRBV3-1 (or the pseudogene TRBV3-2), with 8 bases fitting TRBD1. The CDR3 loop spans 12 amino acids. CDR1 is LGHDT, CDR2 YNNKEL, per germline (reference sequence). Trimming at V came to 9 bases and at J to 11 bases, leaving 10 bases not matched to a gene. This CDR3 is CASGTAGTGQYF. For the CDR3, the DNA is TGTGCCAGTGGGACCGCCGGGACAGGGCAGTATTTT.

The CDR3 here is CASSLASGTGWDTEAFF. In DNA, the CDR3 is TGTGCCAGCAGCTTGGCATCAGGGACAGGGTGGGACACTGAAGCTTTCTTT. This chain links TRBV5-5 with TRBJ1-1; 9 bases line up with TRBD1. The germline gives CDR1 SGHKS, CDR2 YYEKEE (reference sequence). The V and J ends lost 0 bases and 3 bases, in that order; junction bases with no gene match: 9. The CDR3 extends over 17 amino acids.

V gene TRBV15 combines with J gene TRBJ1-5; 8 bases fit TRBD1. The germline gives CDR1 LNHNV, CDR2 YYDKDF (reference sequence). The CDR3 loop spans 15 amino acids. The V segment lost 3 bases and the J segment 3 bases; nucleotides outside the gene matches: 4. This chain's CDR3 is CATSSGTGVNQPQHF. The CDR3 coding sequence is TGTGCCACCAGCAGCGGGACAGGAGTCAATCAGCCCCAGCATTTT.

A few counts support this clone. The rearrangement uses TRBV7-9 and TRBJ2-6; maybe TRBD1 (5 bases). V lost 1 base and J lost 5, with 18 bases in between. The CDR3 covers 18 residues. Germline V lookup: CDR1 SEHNR, CDR2 FQNEAQ (reference sequence). CDR3 coding DNA: TGTGCCAGCAGCTTAGGGGGCAGAGTTCCCTCCCGGGCCAACGTCCTGACTTTC. It codes for CASSLGGRVPSRANVLTF. The full variable domain, completed using reference TRBV7-9 and TRBJ2-6, is DTGVSQNPRHKITKRGQNVTFRCDPISEHNRLYWYRQTLGQGPEFLTYFQNEAQLEKSRLLSDRFSAERPKGSFSTLEIQRTEQGDSAMYLCASSLGGRVPSRANVLTFGAGSRLTVL.